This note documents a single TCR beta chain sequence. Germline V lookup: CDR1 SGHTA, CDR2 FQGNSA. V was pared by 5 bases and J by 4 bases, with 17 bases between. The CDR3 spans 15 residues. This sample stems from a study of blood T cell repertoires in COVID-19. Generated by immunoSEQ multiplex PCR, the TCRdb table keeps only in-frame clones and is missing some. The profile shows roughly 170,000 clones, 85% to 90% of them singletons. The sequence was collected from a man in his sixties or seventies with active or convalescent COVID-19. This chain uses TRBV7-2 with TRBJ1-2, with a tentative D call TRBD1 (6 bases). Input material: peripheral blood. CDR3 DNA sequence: TGTGCCAGCAGCAGAACAGGGAATACTATCTATGGCTACACCTTC. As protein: CASSRTGNTIYGYTF.